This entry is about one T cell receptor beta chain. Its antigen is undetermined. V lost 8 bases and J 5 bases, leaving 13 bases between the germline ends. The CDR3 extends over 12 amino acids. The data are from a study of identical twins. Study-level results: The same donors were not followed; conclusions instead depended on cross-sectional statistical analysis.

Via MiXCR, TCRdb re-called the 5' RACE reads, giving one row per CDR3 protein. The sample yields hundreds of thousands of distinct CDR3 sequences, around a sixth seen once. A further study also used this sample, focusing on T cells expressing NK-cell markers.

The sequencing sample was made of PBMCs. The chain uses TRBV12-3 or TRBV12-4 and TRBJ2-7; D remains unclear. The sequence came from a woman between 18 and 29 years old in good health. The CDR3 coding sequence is TGTGCCAGCCGATATTCAAGCGACGAGCAGTACTTC. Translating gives CASRYSSDEQYF.